These T cell receptor beta chains were read from a single sample in a study of response to subunit inactivated influenza vaccine. TCRdb recomputed calls from the RT-PCR reads with MiXCR, one row per CDR3 protein. This repertoire shows 530,000 or so distinct CDR3 sequences, 13% to 15% found once; its top ten account for over 8.5%. Sequencing used PBMCs from blood, obtained 11 to 12 days after vaccination. These receptors came from a man aged 50 to 60 who received an inactivated influenza vaccine. CDR3s include the opening cysteine and the closing phenylalanine or tryptophan. Each record gives: V gene, clone size, D gene, J gene, CDR3 protein, CDR3 DNA. The D gene is left open where the match is weak. Expanded clones are given a class, and other clones once, few, many or no size at all.

v_call: TRBV3-1; clone_size: NA; d_call: NA; j_call: TRBJ2-2; cdr3_aa: CASSPPQVVVGELFF; cdr3_nt: TGTGCCAGCAGCCCTCCCCAGGTGGTTGTTGGGGAGCTGTTTTTT
v_call: TRBV2; clone_size: many; d_call: NA; j_call: TRBJ1-1; cdr3_aa: CASSDKEMMNTEAFF; cdr3_nt: TGTGCCAGCAGTGATAAGGAGATGATGAACACTGAAGCTTTCTTT
v_call: TRBV2; clone_size: few; d_call: TRBD1; j_call: TRBJ2-2; cdr3_aa: CATATEKPRQGVVELFF; cdr3_nt: TGTGCCACCGCAACCGAAAAGCCGAGACAGGGAGTCGTGGAGCTGTTTTTT
v_call: TRBV27; clone_size: NA; d_call: NA; j_call: TRBJ2-7; cdr3_aa: CASSKDPYEQYF; cdr3_nt: TGTGCCAGCAGCAAAGATCCCTACGAGCAGTACTTC
v_call: TRBV3-1; clone_size: NA; d_call: TRBD1; j_call: TRBJ1-4; cdr3_aa: CASSLGTDLRTNEKLFF; cdr3_nt: TGTGCCAGCAGCCTCGGGACAGACCTAAGGACTAATGAAAAACTGTTTTTT
v_call: TRBV6-2/TRBV6-3; clone_size: few; d_call: NA; j_call: TRBJ1-5; cdr3_aa: CASRKNSNQPQHF; cdr3_nt: TGTGCCAGCAGGAAGAATAGCAATCAGCCCCAGCATTTT
v_call: TRBV6-5; clone_size: NA; d_call: NA; j_call: TRBJ2-7; cdr3_aa: CASSYSNAGNGLEQYF; cdr3_nt: TGTGCCAGCAGTTACTCGAATGCGGGGAACGGGTTAGAGCAGTACTTC
v_call: TRBV29-1; clone_size: few; d_call: NA; j_call: TRBJ1-2; cdr3_aa: CSVEVQGLGYTF; cdr3_nt: TGCAGCGTTGAAGTCCAGGGTTTAGGCTACACCTTC
v_call: TRBV7-2; clone_size: NA; d_call: NA; j_call: TRBJ2-7; cdr3_aa: CASSLPGGRDSPTTIYEQYF; cdr3_nt: TGTGCCAGCAGCTTACCGGGGGGCAGAGACAGCCCCACAACCATTTACGAGCAGTACTTC
v_call: TRBV4-3; clone_size: NA; d_call: NA; j_call: TRBJ2-3; cdr3_aa: CASSRGGGSTDTQYF; cdr3_nt: TGCGCCAGCAGCCGAGGGGGGGGGAGCACAGATACGCAGTATTTT
v_call: TRBV15; clone_size: NA; d_call: NA; j_call: TRBJ2-3; cdr3_aa: CATSRPTDTQYF; cdr3_nt: TGTGCCACCAGCAGGCCGACGGATACGCAGTATTTT
v_call: TRBV5-1; clone_size: NA; d_call: TRBD1; j_call: TRBJ2-5; cdr3_aa: CASSLMGQKETQYF; cdr3_nt: TGCGCCAGCAGCTTGATGGGACAGAAAGAGACCCAGTACTTC
v_call: TRBV5-1; clone_size: NA; d_call: NA; j_call: TRBJ2-3; cdr3_aa: CASSFPQNTDTQYF; cdr3_nt: TGCGCCAGCAGCTTCCCGCAGAACACAGATACGCAGTATTTT
v_call: TRBV5-4; clone_size: NA; d_call: NA; j_call: TRBJ2-2; cdr3_aa: CASSLARLPHGELFF; cdr3_nt: TGTGCCAGCAGCTTGGCCCGTCTCCCTCACGGGGAGCTGTTTTTT
v_call: TRBV28; clone_size: NA; d_call: NA; j_call: TRBJ1-2; cdr3_aa: CASNRGSGERGYTF; cdr3_nt: TGTGCCAGCAATCGAGGCAGCGGCGAGCGGGGCTACACCTTC
v_call: TRBV10-3; clone_size: few; d_call: NA; j_call: TRBJ2-2; cdr3_aa: CAISAGDANTGELFF; cdr3_nt: TGTGCCATCAGTGCGGGAGACGCGAACACCGGGGAGCTGTTTTTT